This T cell receptor beta chain was observed in a study of T cell responses to AZD1222 COVID-19 vaccine. V lost 1 base to trimming and J lost 7 bases; unmatched junction nucleotides: 5. The CDR3 loop spans 15 amino acids. Germline V gene lookup returns CDR1 SGHTA and CDR2 FQGNSA. The repertoire was sequenced with immunoSEQ multiplex PCR; TCRdb's copy has only in-frame clones and lacks some. The sample has under 170,000 clones; around 95% are singletons. Study outcomes and limitations: Females made up more of the donors, who were largely white British, and clonal diversity may have come out too low. Spike-specific TCR breadth and depth went up after people got two AZD1222 doses.

In its sample, this clone was seen once. What it recognizes is unknown. The clonotype was recovered from an adult in good health. The chain uses TRBV7-2 and TRBJ1-4; TRBD1 matches 8 bases. The sample was peripheral blood, taken on day 0 of AZD1222 vaccination. This CDR3 reads CASSLGAGGTEKLFF. The CDR3 coding sequence is TGTGCCAGCAGCTTAGGGGCAGGGGGCACTGAAAAACTGTTTTTT.